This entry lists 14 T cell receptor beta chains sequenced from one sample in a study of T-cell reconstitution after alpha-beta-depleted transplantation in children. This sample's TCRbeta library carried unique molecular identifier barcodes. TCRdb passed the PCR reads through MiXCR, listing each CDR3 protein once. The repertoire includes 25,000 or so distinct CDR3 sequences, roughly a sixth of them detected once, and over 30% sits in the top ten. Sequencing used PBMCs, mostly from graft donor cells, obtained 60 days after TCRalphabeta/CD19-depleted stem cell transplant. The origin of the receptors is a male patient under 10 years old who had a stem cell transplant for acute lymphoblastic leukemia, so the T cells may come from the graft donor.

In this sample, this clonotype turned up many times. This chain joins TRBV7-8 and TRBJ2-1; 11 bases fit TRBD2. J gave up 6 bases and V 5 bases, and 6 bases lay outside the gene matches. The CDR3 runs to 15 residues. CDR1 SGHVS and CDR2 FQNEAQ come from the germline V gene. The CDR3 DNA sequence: TGTGCCAGCAGCCCCCGGCTAGCGGGGGGCAATGAGCAGTTCTTC. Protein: CASSPRLAGGNEQFF.

The CDR3 is CASSPPEHLYGYTF. The CDR3 DNA follows: TGTGCCAGCAGCCCGCCGGAACACTTATATGGCTACACCTTC. The V gene is TRBV4-2, the J gene TRBJ1-2, with D unclear. CDR3 length: 14 residues. V shed 4 bases and J shed 5 bases, with 14 bases lying between them. Germline V gives CDR1 LGHNA, CDR2 YNFKEQ.

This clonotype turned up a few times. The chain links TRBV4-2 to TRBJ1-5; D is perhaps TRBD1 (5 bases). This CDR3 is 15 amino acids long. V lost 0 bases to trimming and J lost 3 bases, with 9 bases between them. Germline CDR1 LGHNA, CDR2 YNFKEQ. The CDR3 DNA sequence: TGTGCCAGCAGCCAAGAGGGGACTCTCAATCAGCCCCAGCATTTT. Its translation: CASSQEGTLNQPQHF.

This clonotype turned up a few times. The CDR3 spells CASSSIFSGANVLTF. The CDR3 nucleotides are TGTGCCAGCAGCTCCATTTTCTCTGGGGCCAACGTCCTGACTTTC. The rearrangement uses TRBV7-6 and TRBJ2-6; D is unresolved. Deletions cut 4 bases from V and 0 bases from J, with 7 bases between. In germline, CDR1 is SGHVS, CDR2 FNYEAQ. The CDR3 has 15 amino acids.

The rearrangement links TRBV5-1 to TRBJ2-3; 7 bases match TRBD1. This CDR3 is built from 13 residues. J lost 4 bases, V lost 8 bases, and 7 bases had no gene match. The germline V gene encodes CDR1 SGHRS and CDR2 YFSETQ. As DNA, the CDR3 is TGCGCCAGTTTTAACAGGGGAGCAGATACGCAGTATTTT. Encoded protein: CASFNRGADTQYF.

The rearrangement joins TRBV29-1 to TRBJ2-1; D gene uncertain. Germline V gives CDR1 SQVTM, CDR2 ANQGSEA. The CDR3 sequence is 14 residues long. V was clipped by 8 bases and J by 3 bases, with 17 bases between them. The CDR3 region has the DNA TGCAGCTCCCCAGGACCCGCAGGCTACAATGAGCAGTTCTTC. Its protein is CSSPGPAGYNEQFF.

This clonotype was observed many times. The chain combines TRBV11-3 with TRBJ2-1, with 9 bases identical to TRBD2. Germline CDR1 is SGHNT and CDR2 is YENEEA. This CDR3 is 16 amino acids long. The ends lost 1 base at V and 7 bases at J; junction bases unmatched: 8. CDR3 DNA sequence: TGTGCCAGCAGCTTAGGGGTAGCGGGGGAGTCGAATGAGCAGTTCTTC. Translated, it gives CASSLGVAGESNEQFF.

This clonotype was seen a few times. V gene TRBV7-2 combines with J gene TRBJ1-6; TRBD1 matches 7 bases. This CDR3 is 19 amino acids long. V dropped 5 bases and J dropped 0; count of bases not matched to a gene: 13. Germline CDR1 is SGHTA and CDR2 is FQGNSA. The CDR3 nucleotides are TGTGCCAGCAGCCTGACGGGACAGCTGATCAGCTCCTATAATTCACCCCTCCACTTT. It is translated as CASSLTGQLISSYNSPLHF.

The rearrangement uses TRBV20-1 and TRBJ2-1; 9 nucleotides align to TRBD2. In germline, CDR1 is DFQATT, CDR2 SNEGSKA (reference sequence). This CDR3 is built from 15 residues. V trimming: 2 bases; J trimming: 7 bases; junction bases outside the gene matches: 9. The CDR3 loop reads CSARWGGRARNEQFF. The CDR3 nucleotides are TGCAGTGCTAGATGGGGCGGGAGGGCCCGTAATGAGCAGTTCTTC.

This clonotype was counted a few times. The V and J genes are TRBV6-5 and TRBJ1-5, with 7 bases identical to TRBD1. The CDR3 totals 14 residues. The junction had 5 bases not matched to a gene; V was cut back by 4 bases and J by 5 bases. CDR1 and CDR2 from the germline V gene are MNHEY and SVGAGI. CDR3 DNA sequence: TGTGCCAGCAGTTCACAGGGGTTGCATCAGCCCCAGCATTTT. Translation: CASSSQGLHQPQHF.

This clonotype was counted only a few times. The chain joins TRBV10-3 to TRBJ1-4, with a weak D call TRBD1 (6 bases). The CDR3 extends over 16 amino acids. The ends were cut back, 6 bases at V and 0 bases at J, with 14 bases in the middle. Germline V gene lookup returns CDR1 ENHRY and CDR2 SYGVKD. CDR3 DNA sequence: TGTGCCATCAGCCTTGGACAGCATGCAACTAATGAAAAACTGTTTTTT. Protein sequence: CAISLGQHATNEKLFF.

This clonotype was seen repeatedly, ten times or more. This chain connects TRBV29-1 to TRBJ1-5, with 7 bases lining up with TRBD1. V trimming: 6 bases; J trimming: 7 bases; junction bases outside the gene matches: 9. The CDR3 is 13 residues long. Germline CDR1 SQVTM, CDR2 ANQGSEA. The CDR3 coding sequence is TGCAGCGTGTCCACAGGGGTGGAGCAGCCCCAGCATTTT. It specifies CSVSTGVEQPQHF.

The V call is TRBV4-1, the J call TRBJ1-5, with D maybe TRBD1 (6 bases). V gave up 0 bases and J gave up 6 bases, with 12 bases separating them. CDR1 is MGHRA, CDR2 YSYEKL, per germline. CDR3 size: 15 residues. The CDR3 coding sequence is TGCGCCAGCAGCCAAGACGACAGGAGGGGTCAGCCCCAGCATTTT. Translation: CASSQDDRRGQPQHF.

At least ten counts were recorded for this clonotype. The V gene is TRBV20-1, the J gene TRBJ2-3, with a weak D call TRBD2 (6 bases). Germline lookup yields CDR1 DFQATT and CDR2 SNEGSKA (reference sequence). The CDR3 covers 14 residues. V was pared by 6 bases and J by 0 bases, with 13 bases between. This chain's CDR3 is CSAGGVQSTDTQYF. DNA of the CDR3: TGCAGTGCCGGCGGGGTCCAGAGCACAGATACGCAGTATTTT.